This is a list of T cell receptor beta chains from one sample in a study of shared T cell receptors in the human thymus. TCRdb's copy holds only in-frame clones and misses some; the assay was immunoSEQ multiplex PCR. There are under 450,000 clones in the sample; around 93% occur only once, and 0.02% lies in the top ten. The sequencing sample was made of thymocytes. All receptors derive from a human donor. Both conserved end residues are part of each CDR3. A D gene is named only where the DNA matches it firmly. The size entry is marked missing in some rows and otherwise reads once, few, many or a size class.

v_call	j_call	d_call	clone_size	cdr3_aa	cdr3_nt
TRBV29-1	TRBJ1-2	-	-	CSVRNGQPFNNYGYTF	TGCAGCGTTCGCAATGGACAGCCCTTTAATAACTATGGCTACACCTTC
TRBV14	TRBJ2-3	-	-	CASSPADGTDTQYF	TGTGCCAGCAGCCCCGCGGATGGCACAGATACGCAGTATTTT
TRBV19	TRBJ1-1	TRBD1	-	CASSPQGADTEAFF	TGTGCCAGTAGTCCACAGGGGGCGGACACTGAAGCTTTCTTT
TRBV28	TRBJ1-1	-	-	CASSLSAIPMNTEAFF	TGTGCCAGCAGTTTATCAGCCATACCTATGAACACTGAAGCTTTCTTT
TRBV11-2	TRBJ2-4	-	-	CASSSPGGRLAKNIQYF	TGTGCCAGCAGCTCCCCCGGGGGGCGGCTAGCCAAAAACATTCAGTACTTC
TRBV4-1	TRBJ1-5	-	-	CASSQDRGEHSNQPQHF	TGCGCCAGCAGCCAAGACAGAGGAGAGCATAGCAATCAGCCCCAGCATTTT
TRBV21-1	TRBJ2-2	-	-	CVRGREGRYTGELFF	TGTGTACGCGGGCGGGAGGGCCGGTACACCGGGGAGCTGTTTTTT
TRBV6-5	TRBJ2-7	TRBD1	-	CASSYKGQGGYEQYF	TGTGCCAGCAGTTACAAGGGACAGGGAGGTTACGAGCAGTACTTC
TRBV4-1	TRBJ2-1	-	-	CASSHNRIYNEQFF	TGCGCCAGCAGTCATAACCGCATCTACAATGAGCAGTTCTTC
TRBV11-2	TRBJ2-1	-	-	CASSFYVRPSYNEQFF	TGTGCCAGCAGCTTCTATGTGAGGCCCTCCTACAATGAGCAGTTCTTC
TRBV6-5	TRBJ2-1	-	-	CASSSRTDPYNEQFF	TGTGCCAGCAGTTCGAGGACAGACCCTTACAATGAGCAGTTCTTC
TRBV20-1	TRBJ1-4	TRBD1	-	CSANRQGRSGF	TGCAGTGCTAACCGACAGGGGCGAAGCGGTTTT
TRBV11-3	TRBJ2-1	-	once	CASSLDLGNPTYNEQFF	TGTGCCAGCAGCTTAGACCTCGGCAACCCTACCTACAATGAGCAGTTCTTC
TRBV19	TRBJ1-1	-	-	CASSTRAIPSPPRMNTEAFF	TGTGCCAGTAGTACCCGGGCCATTCCTTCCCCCCCCCGCATGAACACTGAAGCTTTCTTT
TRBV4-3	TRBJ2-7	-	-	CASSQGLTRDEQYF	TGCGCCAGCAGCCAAGGACTAACCCGTGACGAGCAGTACTTC
TRBV4-1	TRBJ2-3	-	-	CASSQERLGFGGTDTQYF	TGCGCCAGCAGCCAAGAAAGGTTGGGATTCGGTGGCACAGATACGCAGTATTTT
TRBV6-5	TRBJ1-2	-	-	CASSYSSVYGYTF	TGTGCCAGCAGTTACTCGTCAGTTTATGGCTACACCTTC
TRBV28	TRBJ2-3	-	once	CASSLSWAPTDTQYF	TGTGCCAGCAGTCTATCCTGGGCCCCCACAGATACGCAGTATTTT
TRBV18	TRBJ2-1	-	-	CASSPGYQWSPNNEQFF	TGTGCCAGCTCACCGGGGTATCAGTGGTCCCCCAACAATGAGCAGTTCTTC
TRBV27	TRBJ1-2	-	-	CASSWVGTRADYGYTF	TGTGCCAGCAGTTGGGTGGGAACACGGGCGGACTATGGCTACACCTTC
TRBV28	TRBJ1-2	-	-	CASSLDERVNYGYTF	TGTGCCAGCAGTTTGGACGAAAGAGTCAACTATGGCTACACCTTC
TRBV14	TRBJ1-1	-	-	CASSQDRRGGILNTEAFF	TGTGCCAGCAGCCAAGATCGGCGGGGGGGGATCTTGAACACTGAAGCTTTCTTT